These 5 T cell receptor beta chains share one sample of origin, sequenced in a study of T cell changes during pregnancy in multiple sclerosis. Produced via immunoSEQ multiplex PCR; TCRdb's table is partial and in-frame only. Here the sample spans about 69,000 clones, approximately 91% being singletons. Sample: peripheral blood, taken in the third trimester of pregnancy. The receptors come from a female donor with multiple sclerosis, enrolled in a pregnancy study.

The CDR3 sequence: CASSSDGQGAEAFF. CDR3 bases: TGCGCCAGCAGCTCCGACGGACAGGGGGCTGAAGCTTTCTTT. The J gene is TRBJ1-1, the V gene TRBV5-1; 10 nucleotides match TRBD1. Germline trimming cut 3 bases from V and 6 bases from J; bases unmatched to any gene: 5. This CDR3 has 14 residues. Germline CDR1 is SGHRS and CDR2 is YFSETQ.

The CDR3 spells CASKGDRVGNTIYF. In nucleotides, the CDR3 is TGTGCCAGCAAAGGCGACAGGGTTGGAAACACCATATATTTT. The rearrangement joins TRBV7-2 to TRBJ1-3; TRBD1 matches 7 bases. Unmatched junction bases numbered 6, after V lost 7 bases and J lost 3 bases. The CDR3 totals 14 residues. Germline V lookup: CDR1 SGHTA, CDR2 FQGNSA.

This sequence joins TRBV14 and TRBJ1-3; no firm D call. V was cut by 1 base and J by 4 bases, with 5 bases left in between. The CDR3 is made up of 13 amino acids. Per germline, CDR1 SGHDN and CDR2 FVKESK. Here the CDR3 reads CASSQVTGNTIYF. CDR3 bases: TGTGCCAGCAGCCAAGTCACAGGAAACACCATATATTTT. Looking up the rest from reference TRBV14 and TRBJ1-3 gives the full variable domain: EAGVTQFPSHSVIEKGQTVTLRCDPISGHDNLYWYRRVMGKEIKFLLHFVKESKQDESGMPNNRFLAERTGGTYSTLKVQPAELEDSGVYFCASSQVTGNTIYFGEGSWLTVV.

This clone was detected only once. The chain joins TRBV19 to TRBJ1-2; D is undetermined. V dropped 4 bases and J dropped 7 bases, with 16 bases sitting between them. This CDR3 contains 14 residues. Germline CDR1 LNHDA, CDR2 SQIVND (reference sequence). Here the CDR3 reads CASSTRDSAGGYTF. In DNA form, the CDR3 reads TGTGCCAGTAGTACCCGGGATTCGGCGGGTGGCTACACCTTC.

The V gene is TRBV9, the J gene TRBJ1-1, with D possibly matching TRBD1 (5 bases). This CDR3 has 14 amino acids. Trimming cost V 0 bases and J 1 base, with 7 bases left between them. Germline V lookup: CDR1 SGDLS, CDR2 YYNGEE. The DNA of the CDR3 is TGTGCCAGCAGCGTAGACGGACAGAACACTGAAGCTTTCTTT. It yields the protein CASSVDGQNTEAFF.